These T cell receptor beta chains were read from a single sample in a study of regulatory T cells in long-lasting Graves disease. TCRdb re-analysed the multiplex PCR reads in MiXCR, keeping a single row per CDR3 protein. The sample comprises fewer than 450,000 distinct CDR3 sequences, about 20% of which are singletons, and about a quarter rests with the top ten. This specimen consisted of peripheral blood mononuclear cells (PBMCs), obtained when the disease was refractory, from a patient treated with antithyroid drugs. These receptors were obtained from a female donor with Graves disease. CDR3s leave out the opening cysteine and the closing phenylalanine or tryptophan. A D gene is named only where the DNA matches it firmly. Only some rows state a clone size, as once, few, many or a class for expanded clones.

clone_size d_call j_call v_call cdr3_aa
. . TRBJ2-2 TRBV30 SFENTGELF
. . TRBJ1-1 TRBV5-5 ASSLVTRGTEAF
. TRBD2 TRBJ2-7 TRBV7-3 ASSPSGRGTYEQY
. . TRBJ2-2 TRBV20-1 SARDGSAGELF
many TRBD1 TRBJ1-1 TRBV11-2 ASSLVQQGLTEAF
once . TRBJ1-2 TRBV28 ASSLNRQAADGYT
few . TRBJ1-1 TRBV19 ASSSHGQSLPGND
. . TRBJ1-1 TRBV20-1 SARGWRADMNTEAF
few . TRBJ1-5 TRBV27 ASRTGTNQPQH
few . TRBJ1-5 TRBV20-1 SATSPGARASPQPQH